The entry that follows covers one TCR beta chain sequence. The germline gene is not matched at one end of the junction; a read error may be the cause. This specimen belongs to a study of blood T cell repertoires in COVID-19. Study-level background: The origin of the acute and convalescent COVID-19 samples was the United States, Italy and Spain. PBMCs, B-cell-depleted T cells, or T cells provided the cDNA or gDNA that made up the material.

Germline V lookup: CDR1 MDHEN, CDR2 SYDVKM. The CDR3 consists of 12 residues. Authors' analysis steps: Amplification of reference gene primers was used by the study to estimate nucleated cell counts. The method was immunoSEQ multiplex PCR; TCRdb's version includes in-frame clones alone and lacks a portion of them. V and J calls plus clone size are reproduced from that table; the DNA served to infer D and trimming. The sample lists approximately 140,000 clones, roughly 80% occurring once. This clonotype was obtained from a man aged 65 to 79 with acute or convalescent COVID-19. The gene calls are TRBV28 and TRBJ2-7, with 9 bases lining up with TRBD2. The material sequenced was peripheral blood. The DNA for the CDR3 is TGTGCCAGCAGCCCAAGCGGGGGGACCTACGACTTC. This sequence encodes CASSPSGGTYDF.